The clone carrying this TCR beta chain was observed a few times. Its antigen is currently unknown. TCRdb keeps only in-frame clones here, not all; method: immunoSEQ multiplex PCR. This sample has over 55,000 clones, with around 90% found just once. The germline gives CDR1 MDHEN, CDR2 SYDVKM. V gave up 5 bases and J gave up 1 base, with 11 bases separating them. The CDR3 consists of 14 residues. The data stem from a study of OX40 agonist ivuxolimab in advanced cancers. General study points: Which antigen the expanded peripheral T cells recognized is unknown.

The clonotype comes from an adult with an advanced solid tumor such as melanoma, head and neck, liver or kidney cancer. Sequenced here: CD4+ or CD8+ T cells sorted from blood, sampled in a trial of the OX40 agonist ivuxolimab. The V and J genes are TRBV28 and TRBJ1-1; no definite D call. CDR3 protein: CASSLIVGNTEAFF. The CDR3 DNA is TGTGCCAGCAGTCTCATTGTGGGGAACACTGAAGCTTTCTTT.